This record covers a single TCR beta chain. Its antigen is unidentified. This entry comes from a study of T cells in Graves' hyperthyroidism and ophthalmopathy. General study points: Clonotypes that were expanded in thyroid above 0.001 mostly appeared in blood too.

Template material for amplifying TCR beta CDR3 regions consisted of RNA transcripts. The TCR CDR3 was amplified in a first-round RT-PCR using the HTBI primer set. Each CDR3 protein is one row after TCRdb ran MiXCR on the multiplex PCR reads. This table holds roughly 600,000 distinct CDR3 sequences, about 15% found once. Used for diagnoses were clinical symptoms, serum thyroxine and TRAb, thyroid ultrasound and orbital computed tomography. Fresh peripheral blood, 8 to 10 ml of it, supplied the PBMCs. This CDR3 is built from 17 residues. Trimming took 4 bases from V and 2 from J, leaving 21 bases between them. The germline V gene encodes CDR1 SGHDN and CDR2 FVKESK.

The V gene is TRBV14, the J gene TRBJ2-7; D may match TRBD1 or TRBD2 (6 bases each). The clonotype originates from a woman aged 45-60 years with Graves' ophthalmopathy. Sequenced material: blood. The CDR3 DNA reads TGTGCCAGCAGCCGAAGCCTGAGGGGGGAAAGGACCTACGAGCAGTACTTC. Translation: CASSRSLRGERTYEQYF.